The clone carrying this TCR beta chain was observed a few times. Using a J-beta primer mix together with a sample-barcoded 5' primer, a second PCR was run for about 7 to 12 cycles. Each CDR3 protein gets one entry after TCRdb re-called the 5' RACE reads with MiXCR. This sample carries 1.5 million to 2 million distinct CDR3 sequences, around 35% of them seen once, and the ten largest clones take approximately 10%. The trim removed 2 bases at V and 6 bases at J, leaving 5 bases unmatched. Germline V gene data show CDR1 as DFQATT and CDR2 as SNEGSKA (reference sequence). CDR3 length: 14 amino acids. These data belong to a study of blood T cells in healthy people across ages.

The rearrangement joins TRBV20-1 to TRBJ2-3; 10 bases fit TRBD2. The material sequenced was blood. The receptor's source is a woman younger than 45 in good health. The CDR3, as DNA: TGCAGTGCTAGACAGCGGGGGGGCAGGGATACGCAGTATTTT. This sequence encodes CSARQRGGRDTQYF.